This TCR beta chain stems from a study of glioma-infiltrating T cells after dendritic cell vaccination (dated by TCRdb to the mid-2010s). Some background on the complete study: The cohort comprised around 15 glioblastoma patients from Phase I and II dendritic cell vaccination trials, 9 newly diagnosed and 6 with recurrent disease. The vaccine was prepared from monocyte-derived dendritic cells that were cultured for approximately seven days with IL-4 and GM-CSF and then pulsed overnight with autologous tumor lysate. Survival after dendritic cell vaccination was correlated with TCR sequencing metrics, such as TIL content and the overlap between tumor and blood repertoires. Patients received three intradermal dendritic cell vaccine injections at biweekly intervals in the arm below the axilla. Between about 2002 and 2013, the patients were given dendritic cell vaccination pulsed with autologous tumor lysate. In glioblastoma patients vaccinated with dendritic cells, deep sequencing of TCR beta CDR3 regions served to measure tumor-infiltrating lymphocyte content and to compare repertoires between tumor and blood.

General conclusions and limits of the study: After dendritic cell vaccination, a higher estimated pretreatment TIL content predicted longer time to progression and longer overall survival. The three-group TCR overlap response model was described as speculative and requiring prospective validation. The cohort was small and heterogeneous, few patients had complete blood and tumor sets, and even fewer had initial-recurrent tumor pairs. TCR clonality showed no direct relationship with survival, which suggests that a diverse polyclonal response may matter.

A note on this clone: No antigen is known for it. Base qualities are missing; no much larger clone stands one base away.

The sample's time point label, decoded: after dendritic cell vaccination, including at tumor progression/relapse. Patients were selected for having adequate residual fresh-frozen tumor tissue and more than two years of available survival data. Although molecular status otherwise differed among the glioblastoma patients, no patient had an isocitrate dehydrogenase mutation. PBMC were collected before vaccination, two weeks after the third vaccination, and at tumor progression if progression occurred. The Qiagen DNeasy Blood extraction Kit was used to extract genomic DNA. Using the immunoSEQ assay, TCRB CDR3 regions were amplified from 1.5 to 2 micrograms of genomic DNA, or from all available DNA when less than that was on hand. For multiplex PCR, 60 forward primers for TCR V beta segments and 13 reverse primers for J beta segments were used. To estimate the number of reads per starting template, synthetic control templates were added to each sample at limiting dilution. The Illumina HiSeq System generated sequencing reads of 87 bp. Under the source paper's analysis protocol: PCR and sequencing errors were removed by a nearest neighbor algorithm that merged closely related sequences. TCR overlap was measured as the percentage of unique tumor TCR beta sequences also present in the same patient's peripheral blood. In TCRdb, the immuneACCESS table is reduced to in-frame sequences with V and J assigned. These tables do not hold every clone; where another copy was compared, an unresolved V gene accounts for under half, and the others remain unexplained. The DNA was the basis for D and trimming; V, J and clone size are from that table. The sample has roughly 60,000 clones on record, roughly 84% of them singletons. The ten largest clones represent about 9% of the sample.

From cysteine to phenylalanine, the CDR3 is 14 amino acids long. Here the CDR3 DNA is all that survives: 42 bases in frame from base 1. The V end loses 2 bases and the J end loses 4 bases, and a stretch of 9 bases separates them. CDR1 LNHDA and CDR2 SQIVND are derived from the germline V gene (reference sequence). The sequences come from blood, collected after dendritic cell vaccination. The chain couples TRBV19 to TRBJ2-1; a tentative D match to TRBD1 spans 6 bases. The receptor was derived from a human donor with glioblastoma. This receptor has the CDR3 CASSIQRGYNEQFF. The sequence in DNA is TGTGCCAGTAGTATACAGAGGGGGTACAATGAGCAGTTCTTC.